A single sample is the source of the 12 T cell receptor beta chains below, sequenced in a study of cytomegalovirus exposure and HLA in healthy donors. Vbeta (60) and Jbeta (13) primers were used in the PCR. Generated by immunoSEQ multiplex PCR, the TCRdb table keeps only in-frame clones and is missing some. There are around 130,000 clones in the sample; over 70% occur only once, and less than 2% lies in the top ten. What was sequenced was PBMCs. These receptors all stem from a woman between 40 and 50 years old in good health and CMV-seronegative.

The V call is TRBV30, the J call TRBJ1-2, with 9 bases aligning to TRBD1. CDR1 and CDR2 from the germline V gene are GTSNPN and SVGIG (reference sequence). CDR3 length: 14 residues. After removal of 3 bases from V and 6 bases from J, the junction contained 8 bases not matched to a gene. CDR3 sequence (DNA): TGTGCCTGGAGCATGACAGGGGGGTTTGATGGCTACACCTTC. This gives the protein CAWSMTGGFDGYTF.

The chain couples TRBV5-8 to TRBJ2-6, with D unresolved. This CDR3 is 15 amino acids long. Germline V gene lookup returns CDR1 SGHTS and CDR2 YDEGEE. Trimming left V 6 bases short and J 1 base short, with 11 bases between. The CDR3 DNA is TGTGCCAGCACGTCGAAGGAGTCTGGGGCCAACGTCCTGACTTTC. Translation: CASTSKESGANVLTF.

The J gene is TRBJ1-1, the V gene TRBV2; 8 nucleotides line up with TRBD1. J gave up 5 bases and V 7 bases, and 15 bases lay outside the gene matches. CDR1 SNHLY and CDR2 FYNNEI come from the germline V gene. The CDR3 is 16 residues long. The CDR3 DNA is TGTGCCAGCATCCTGGACAGGGAAGTAGTGGAAACTGAAGCTTTCTTT. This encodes CASILDREVVETEAFF. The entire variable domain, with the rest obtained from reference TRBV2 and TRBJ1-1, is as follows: EPEVTQTPSHQVTQMGQEVILRCVPISNHLYFYWYRQILGQKVEFLVSFYNNEISEKSEIFDDQFSVERPDGSNFTLKIRSTKLEDSAMYFCASILDREVVETEAFFGQGTRLTVV.

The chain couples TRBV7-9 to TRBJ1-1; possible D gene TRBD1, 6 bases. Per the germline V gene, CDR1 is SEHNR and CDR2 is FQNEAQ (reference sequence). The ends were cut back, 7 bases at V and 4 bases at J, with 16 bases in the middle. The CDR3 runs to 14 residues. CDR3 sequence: CASIPWGRGTEAFF. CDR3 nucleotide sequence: TGTGCCAGCATCCCCTGGGGCAGGGGCACTGAAGCTTTCTTT.

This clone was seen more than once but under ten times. The CDR3, as DNA: TGTGCCTGGAGTGTGGAGAGCTACGAGCAGTACTTC. This codes for CAWSVESYEQYF. This chain joins TRBV30 and TRBJ2-7; D gene unclear. The germline V gene has CDR1 GTSNPN and CDR2 SVGIG (reference sequence). Trimming left V 0 bases short and J 3 bases short, with 6 bases between. The length of the CDR3 is 12 residues.

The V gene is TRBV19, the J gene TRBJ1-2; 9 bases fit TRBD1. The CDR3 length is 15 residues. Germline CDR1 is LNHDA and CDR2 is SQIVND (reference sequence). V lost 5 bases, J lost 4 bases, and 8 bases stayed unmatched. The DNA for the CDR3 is TGTGCCAGTAGTCCGTGGGACAGGGTATCCTATGGCTACACCTTC. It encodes CASSPWDRVSYGYTF.

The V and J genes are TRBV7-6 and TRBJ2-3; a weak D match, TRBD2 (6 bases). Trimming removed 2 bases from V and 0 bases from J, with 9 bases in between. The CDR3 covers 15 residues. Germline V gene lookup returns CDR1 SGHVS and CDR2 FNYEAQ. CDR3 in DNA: TGTGCCAGCAGCTTATGGGCGGGGAGCACAGATACGCAGTATTTT. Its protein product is CASSLWAGSTDTQYF.

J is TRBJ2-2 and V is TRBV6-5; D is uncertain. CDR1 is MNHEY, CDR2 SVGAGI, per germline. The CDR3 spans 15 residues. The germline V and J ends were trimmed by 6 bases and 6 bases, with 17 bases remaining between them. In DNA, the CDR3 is TGTGCCAGCAGATCTCATGTCAGAGAGGCCGGGGAGCTGTTTTTT. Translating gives CASRSHVREAGELFF.

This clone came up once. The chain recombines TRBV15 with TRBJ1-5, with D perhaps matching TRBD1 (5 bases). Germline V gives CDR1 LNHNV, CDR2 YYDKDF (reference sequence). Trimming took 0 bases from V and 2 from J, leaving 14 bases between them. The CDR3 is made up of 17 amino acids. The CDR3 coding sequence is TGTGCCACCAGCAGAGAGAGTCCAGGGATAGGCAATCAGCCCCAGCATTTT. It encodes CATSRESPGIGNQPQHF.

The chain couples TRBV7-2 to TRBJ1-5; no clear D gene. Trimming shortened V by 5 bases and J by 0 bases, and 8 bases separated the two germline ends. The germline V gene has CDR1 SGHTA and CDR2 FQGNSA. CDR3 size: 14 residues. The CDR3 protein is CASSAVDSNQPQHF. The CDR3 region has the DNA TGTGCCAGCAGCGCGGTAGATAGCAATCAGCCCCAGCATTTT.

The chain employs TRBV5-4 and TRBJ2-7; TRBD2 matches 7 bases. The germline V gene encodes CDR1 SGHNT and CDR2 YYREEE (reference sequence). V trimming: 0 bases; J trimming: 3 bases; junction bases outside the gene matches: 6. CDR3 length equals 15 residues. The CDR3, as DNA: TGTGCCAGCAGCTTGGGGGAGGGAAGTTTCTACGAGCAGTACTTC. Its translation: CASSLGEGSFYEQYF.

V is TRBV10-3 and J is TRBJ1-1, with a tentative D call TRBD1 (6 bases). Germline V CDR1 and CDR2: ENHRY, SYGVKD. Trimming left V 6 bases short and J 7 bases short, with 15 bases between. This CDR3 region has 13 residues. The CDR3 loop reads CAIRSGGALEAFF. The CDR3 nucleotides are TGTGCCATCAGATCCGGGGGGGCCCTTGAAGCTTTCTTT.